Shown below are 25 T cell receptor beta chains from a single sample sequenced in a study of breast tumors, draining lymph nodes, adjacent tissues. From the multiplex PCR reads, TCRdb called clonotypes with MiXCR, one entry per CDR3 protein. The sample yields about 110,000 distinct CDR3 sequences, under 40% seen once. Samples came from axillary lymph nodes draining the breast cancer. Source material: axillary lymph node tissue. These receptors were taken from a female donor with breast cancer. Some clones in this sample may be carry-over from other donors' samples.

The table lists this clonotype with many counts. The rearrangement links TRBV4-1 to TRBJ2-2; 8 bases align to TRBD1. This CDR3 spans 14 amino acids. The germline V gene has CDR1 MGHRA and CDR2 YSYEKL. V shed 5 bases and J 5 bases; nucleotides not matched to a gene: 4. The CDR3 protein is CASSYRQGTGELFF. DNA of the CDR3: TGCGCCAGCAGCTACCGACAGGGGACCGGGGAGCTGTTTTTT.

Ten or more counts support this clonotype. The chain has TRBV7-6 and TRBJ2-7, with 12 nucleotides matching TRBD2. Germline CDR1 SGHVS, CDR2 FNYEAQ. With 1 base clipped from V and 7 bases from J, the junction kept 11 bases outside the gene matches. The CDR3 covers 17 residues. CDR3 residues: CASSLELAGGLGGEQYF. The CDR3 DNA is TGTGCCAGCAGCTTAGAACTAGCGGGAGGACTGGGCGGGGAGCAGTACTTC.

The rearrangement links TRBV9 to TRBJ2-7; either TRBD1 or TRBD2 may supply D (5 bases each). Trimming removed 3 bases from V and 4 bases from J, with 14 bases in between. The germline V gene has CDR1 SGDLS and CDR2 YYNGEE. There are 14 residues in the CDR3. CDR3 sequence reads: CASSAGPPKYEQYF. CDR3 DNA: TGTGCCAGCAGCGCGGGACCCCCCAAATACGAGCAGTACTTC.

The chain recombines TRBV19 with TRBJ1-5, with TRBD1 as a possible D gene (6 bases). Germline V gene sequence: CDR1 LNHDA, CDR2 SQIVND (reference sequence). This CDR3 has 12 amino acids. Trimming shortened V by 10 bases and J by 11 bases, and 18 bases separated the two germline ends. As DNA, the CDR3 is TGTGCCACCACAGGGTGCGGCGAGACCCAGCATTTT. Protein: CATTGCGETQHF.

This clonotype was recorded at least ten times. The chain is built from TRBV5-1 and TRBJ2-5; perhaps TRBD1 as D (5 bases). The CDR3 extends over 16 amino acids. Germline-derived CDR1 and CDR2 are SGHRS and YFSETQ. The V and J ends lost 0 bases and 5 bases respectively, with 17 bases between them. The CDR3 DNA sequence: TGCGCCAGCAGCTTGGAAAGGGGAAGGTTCTCGGAGACCCAGTACTTC. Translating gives CASSLERGRFSETQYF.

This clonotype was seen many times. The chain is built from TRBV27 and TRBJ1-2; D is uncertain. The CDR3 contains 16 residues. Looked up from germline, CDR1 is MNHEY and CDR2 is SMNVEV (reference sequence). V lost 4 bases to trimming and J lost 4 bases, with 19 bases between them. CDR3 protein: CASSSVPVTDGYGYTF. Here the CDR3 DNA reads TGTGCCAGCAGTTCCGTCCCCGTTACCGACGGCTATGGCTACACCTTC.

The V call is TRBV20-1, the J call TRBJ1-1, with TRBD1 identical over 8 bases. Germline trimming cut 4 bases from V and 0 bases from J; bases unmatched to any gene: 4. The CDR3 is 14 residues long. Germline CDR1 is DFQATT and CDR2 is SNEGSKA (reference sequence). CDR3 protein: CSANRGSMNTEAFF. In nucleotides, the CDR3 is TGCAGTGCTAACAGGGGGTCTATGAACACTGAAGCTTTCTTT.

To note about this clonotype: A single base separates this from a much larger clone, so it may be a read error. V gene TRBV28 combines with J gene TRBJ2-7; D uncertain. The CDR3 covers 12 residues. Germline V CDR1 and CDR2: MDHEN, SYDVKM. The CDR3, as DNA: TGTGTCAGCTCTCCGGCCGGCTACGAGCAGTACTTC. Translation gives CVSSPAGYEQYF. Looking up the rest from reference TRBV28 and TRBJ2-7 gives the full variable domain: DVKVTQSSRYLVKRTGEKVFLECVQDMDHENMFWYRQDPGLGLRLIYFSYDVKMKEKGDIPEGYSVSREKKERFSLILESASTNQTSMYLCVSSPAGYEQYFGPGTRLTVT.

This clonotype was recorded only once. The CDR3 DNA sequence: TGCAGTGCTAGAGATCTGGTAGCGGGATTCCGCTACAATGAGCAGTTCTTC. Protein product: CSARDLVAGFRYNEQFF. The J gene is TRBJ2-1, the V gene TRBV20-1, with 8 bases that match TRBD2. Germline V gene sequence: CDR1 DFQATT, CDR2 SNEGSKA (reference sequence). Germline trimming cut 0 bases from V and 3 bases from J; bases unmatched to any gene: 10. CDR3 length equals 17 residues.

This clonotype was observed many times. CDR3 bases: TGCGCCAGCAACGGAGCGGGAAGATCCTACAATGAGCAGTTCTTC. Its translation is CASNGAGRSYNEQFF. The genes are TRBV10-2 and TRBJ2-1; 7 bases are shared with TRBD2. J gave up 1 base and V 7 bases, and 7 bases lay outside the gene matches. The CDR3 is made up of 15 amino acids. The V gene's germline CDR1 is WSHSY and CDR2 SAAADI.

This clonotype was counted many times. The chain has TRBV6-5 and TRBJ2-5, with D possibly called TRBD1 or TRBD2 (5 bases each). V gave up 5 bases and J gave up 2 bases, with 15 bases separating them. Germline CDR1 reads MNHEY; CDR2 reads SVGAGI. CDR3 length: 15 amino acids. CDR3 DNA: TGTGCCAGCAGTGAACTGAGGGGACGACAAGAGACCCAGTACTTC. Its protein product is CASSELRGRQETQYF.

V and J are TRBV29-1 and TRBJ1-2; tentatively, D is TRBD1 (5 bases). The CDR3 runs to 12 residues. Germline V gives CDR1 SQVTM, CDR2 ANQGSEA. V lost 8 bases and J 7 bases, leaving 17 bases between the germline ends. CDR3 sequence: CSLELGGSGYTF. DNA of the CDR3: TGCAGCTTGGAGCTCGGGGGGAGTGGCTACACCTTC.

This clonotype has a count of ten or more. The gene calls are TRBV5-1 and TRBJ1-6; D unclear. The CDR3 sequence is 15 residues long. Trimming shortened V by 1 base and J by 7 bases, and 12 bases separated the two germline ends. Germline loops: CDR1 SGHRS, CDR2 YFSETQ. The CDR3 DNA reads TGCGCCAGCAGCTTGTCCGGCGGGAAAAATTCACCCCTCCACTTT. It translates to CASSLSGGKNSPLHF.

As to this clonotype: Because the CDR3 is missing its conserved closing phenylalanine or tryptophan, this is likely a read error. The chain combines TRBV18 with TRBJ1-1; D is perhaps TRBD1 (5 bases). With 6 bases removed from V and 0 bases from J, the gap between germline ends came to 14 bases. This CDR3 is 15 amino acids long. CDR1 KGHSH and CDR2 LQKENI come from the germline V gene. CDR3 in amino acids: CASSLRDRLNTEAFC. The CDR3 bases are TGTGCCAGCTCCCTCAGGGACCGCTTGAACACTGAAGCTTTCTGT.

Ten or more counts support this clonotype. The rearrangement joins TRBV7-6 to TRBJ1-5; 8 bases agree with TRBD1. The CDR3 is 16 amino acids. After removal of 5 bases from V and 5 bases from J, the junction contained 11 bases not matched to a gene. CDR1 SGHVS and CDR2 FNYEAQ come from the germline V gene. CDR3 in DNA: TGTGCCAGCAGCGTCACAGGGGGGCCAGGAGATCAGCCCCAGCATTTT. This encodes CASSVTGGPGDQPQHF. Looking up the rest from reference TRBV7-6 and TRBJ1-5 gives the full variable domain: GAGVSQSPRYKVTKRGQDVALRCDPISGHVSLYWYRQALGQGPEFLTYFNYEAQQDKSGLPNDRFSAERPEGSISTLTIQRTEQRDSAMYRCASSVTGGPGDQPQHFGDGTRLSIL.

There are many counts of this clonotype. The CDR3 DNA reads as TGTGCCAGCAGCCAGAGAATAGAGCAGCCCCAGCATTTT. It encodes CASSQRIEQPQHF. The chain is built from TRBV3-1 and TRBJ1-5; D gene ambiguous. Trimming shortened V by 3 bases and J by 7 bases, and 10 bases separated the two germline ends. The CDR3 covers 13 residues. Germline V gene sequence: CDR1 LGHDT, CDR2 YNNKEL (reference sequence).

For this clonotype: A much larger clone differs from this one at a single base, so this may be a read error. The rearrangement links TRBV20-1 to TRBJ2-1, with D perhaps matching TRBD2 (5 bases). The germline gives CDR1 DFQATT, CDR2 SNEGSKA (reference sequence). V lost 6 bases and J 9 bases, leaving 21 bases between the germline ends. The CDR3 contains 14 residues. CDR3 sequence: CSAPEAQRNTEQFF. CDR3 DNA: TGCAGTGCCCCAGAGGCCCAGCGGAACACTGAGCAGTTCTTC.

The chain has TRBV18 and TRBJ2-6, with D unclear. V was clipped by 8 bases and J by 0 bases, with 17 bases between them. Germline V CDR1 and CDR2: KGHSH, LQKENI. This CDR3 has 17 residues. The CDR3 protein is CASHLSFPYSGANVLTF. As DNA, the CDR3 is TGTGCCAGCCACCTGAGTTTCCCATACTCTGGGGCCAACGTCCTGACTTTC.

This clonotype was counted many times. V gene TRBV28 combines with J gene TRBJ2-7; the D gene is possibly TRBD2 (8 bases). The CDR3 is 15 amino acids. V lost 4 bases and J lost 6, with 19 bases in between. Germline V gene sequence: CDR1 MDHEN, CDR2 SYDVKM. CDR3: CASSSGGTRGREQYF. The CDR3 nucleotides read TGTGCCAGCAGTTCGGGGGGGACAAGGGGGCGCGAGCAGTACTTC.

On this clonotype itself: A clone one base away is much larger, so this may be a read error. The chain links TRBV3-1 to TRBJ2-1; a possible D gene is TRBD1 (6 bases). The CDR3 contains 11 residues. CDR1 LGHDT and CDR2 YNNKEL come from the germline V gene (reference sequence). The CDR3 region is CPSSQGHEQFF. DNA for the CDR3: TGTCCCAGCAGCCAGGGGCATGAGCAGTTCTTC.

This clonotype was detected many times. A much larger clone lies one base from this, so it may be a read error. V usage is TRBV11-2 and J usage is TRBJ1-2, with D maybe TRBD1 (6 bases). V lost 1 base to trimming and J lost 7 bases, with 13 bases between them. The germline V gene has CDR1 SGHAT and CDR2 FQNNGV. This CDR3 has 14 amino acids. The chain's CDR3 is CASSLGNRALGYTF. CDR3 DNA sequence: TGTGCCAGCAGCTTAGGAAACAGGGCGCTTGGCTACACCTTC.

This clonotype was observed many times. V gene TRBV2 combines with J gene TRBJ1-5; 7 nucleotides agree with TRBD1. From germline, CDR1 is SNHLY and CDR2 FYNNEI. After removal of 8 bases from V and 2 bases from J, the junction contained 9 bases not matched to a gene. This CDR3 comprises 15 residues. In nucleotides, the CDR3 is TGTGCCAGCGGCGGGACAGCGGAGGGCAATCAGCCCCAGCATTTT. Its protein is CASGGTAEGNQPQHF.

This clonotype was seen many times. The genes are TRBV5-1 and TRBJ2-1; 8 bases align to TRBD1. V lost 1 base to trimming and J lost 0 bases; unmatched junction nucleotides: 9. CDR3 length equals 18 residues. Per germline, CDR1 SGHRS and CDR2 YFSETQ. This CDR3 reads CASSLTPRTGHSYNEQFF. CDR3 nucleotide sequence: TGCGCCAGCAGCTTGACTCCCCGGACAGGGCACTCCTACAATGAGCAGTTCTTC.

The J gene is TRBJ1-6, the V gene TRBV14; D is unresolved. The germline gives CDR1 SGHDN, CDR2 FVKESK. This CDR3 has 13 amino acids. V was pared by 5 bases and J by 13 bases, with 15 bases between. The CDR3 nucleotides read TGTGCCAGCAGCTTCCAGTATAATTGGCCCCTCCACTTT. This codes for CASSFQYNWPLHF. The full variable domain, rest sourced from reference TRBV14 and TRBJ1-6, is EAGVTQFPSHSVIEKGQTVTLRCDPISGHDNLYWYRRVMGKEIKFLLHFVKESKQDESGMPNNRFLAERTGGTYSTLKVQPAELEDSGVYFCASSFQYNWPLHFGNGTRLTVT.

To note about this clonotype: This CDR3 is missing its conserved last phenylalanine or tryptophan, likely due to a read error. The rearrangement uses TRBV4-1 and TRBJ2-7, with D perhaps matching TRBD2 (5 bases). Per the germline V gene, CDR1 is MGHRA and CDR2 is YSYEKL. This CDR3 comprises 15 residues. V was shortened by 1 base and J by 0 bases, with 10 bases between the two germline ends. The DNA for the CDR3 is TGCGCCAGCAGCCAAGGCAATAGCGCCTCCTACGAGCAGTACCTC. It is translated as CASSQGNSASYEQYL.